The 4 T cell receptor beta chains reported below all come from one sample, sequenced in a study of cytomegalovirus exposure and HLA in healthy donors. Produced via immunoSEQ multiplex PCR; TCRdb's table is partial and in-frame only. The sample holds over 150,000 clones, approximately 87% seen once. The sample taken for sequencing was PBMCs. The source is a woman aged 30 to 39 in good health and CMV-seronegative.

The chain employs TRBV7-2 and TRBJ2-7; TRBD2 matches at 10 bases. V trimming: 0 bases; J trimming: 4 bases; junction bases outside the gene matches: 3. Germline V gene lookup returns CDR1 SGHTA and CDR2 FQGNSA. The CDR3 spans 15 residues. In DNA form, the CDR3 reads TGTGCCAGCAGCTTAGCGCTAGCGGGAGTTTACGAGCAGTACTTC. It specifies CASSLALAGVYEQYF.

The chain employs TRBV7-6 and TRBJ2-2, with 8 bases aligning to TRBD1. J was trimmed by 4 bases and V by 3 bases; bases with no gene match: 7. The CDR3 sequence is 16 residues long. Germline CDR1 SGHVS, CDR2 FNYEAQ. In DNA, the CDR3 is TGTGCCAGCAGCTTTAGACAGGGGCCTACCACCGGGGAGCTGTTTTTT. Translating gives CASSFRQGPTTGELFF. The whole variable domain, remainder taken from reference TRBV7-6 and TRBJ2-2, is GAGVSQSPRYKVTKRGQDVALRCDPISGHVSLYWYRQALGQGPEFLTYFNYEAQQDKSGLPNDRFSAERPEGSISTLTIQRTEQRDSAMYRCASSFRQGPTTGELFFGEGSRLTVL.

This clone has just one count. The chain couples TRBV7-6 to TRBJ1-1; D ambiguous. The CDR3 has 13 residues. V was pared by 1 base and J by 1 base, with 4 bases between. Germline V gene lookup returns CDR1 SGHVS and CDR2 FNYEAQ. CDR3 loop: CASSLDQNTEAFF. The CDR3 DNA is TGTGCCAGCAGCTTAGATCAGAACACTGAAGCTTTCTTT.

The chain has TRBV7-9 and TRBJ1-1, with D unresolved. V shed 4 bases and J shed 4 bases, with 10 bases lying between them. This CDR3 has 13 amino acids. CDR1 is SEHNR and CDR2 is FQNEAQ in the germline V gene (reference sequence). CDR3 in amino acids: CASSSGVGTEAFF. CDR3 nucleotide sequence: TGTGCCAGCAGCTCCGGGGTGGGCACTGAAGCTTTCTTT.